Sequencing of this T cell receptor beta chain was carried out in a study of blood T cell repertoires in COVID-19. Study background: There were acute and convalescent COVID-19 samples, and they came from the United States, Italy and Spain.

This clone showed up just once. This CDR3 has 13 amino acids. The V end lost 3 bases, the J end lost 8 bases, and 10 bases lay between the germline ends. Germline CDR1 MDHEN, CDR2 SYDVKM. Clones were sequenced by immunoSEQ multiplex PCR, and TCRdb holds only the in-frame ones, with some missing. The table includes 250,000 to 350,000 clones, about 85% detected once. Sequenced sample: peripheral blood. The origin of this receptor is a human donor with COVID-19, enrolled during active disease. The donor label of this sample is uncertain. The rearrangement uses TRBV28 and TRBJ1-4; D gene uncertain. The CDR3 DNA reads TGTGCCAGCAGTTTGGCCTCGCACGAAAAACTGTTTTTT. Its translation is CASSLASHEKLFF.